This TCR beta chain was recorded in a study of CD8+ T cells in alopecia areata. V was clipped by 1 base and J by 1 base, with 14 bases between them. The CDR3 spans 16 residues. CDR1 and CDR2 (germline): SGHRS, YFSETQ. This clone is a singleton in its sample. Its target is not known. Specimens obtained from alopecia areata patients comprised lesional scalp punch biopsies and peripheral blood. The researchers isolated CD4+ and CD8+ T cells from PBMCs by sorting. Overall study findings and caveats: Mice showed TCR sharing more clearly than patients did, possibly owing to HLA. Lesional scalp, notably in alopecia totalis/universalis, had clonality above that of normal scalp.

Extraction of RNA preceded its reverse transcription into cDNA, which served as the sequencing template. TCRdb keeps only in-frame clones here, not all; method: immunoSEQ multiplex PCR. The table has under 35,000 clones, over 65% seen once. The source material was NKG2D-low CD8+ T cells sorted from blood. This sequence was found in a human donor with alopecia areata. The chain uses TRBV5-1 and TRBJ2-5; tentatively, D is TRBD1 or TRBD2 (5 bases each). This CDR3 reads CASSLNMRGRQETQYF. CDR3 in DNA: TGCGCCAGCAGCTTGAACATGAGGGGACGCCAAGAGACCCAGTACTTC.